The 27 T cell receptor beta chains below all came from one sample that was sequenced in a study of radiotherapy plus CTLA-4 blockade in lung cancer. Using immunoSEQ multiplex PCR, the repertoire was profiled, and TCRdb retains in-frame clones only, with some absent. The repertoire has some 50,000 clones, around 80% of them found once; the top ten carry roughly 3.2%. This sample comprised peripheral blood, obtained from a patient treated with radiotherapy plus ipilimumab. The receptors were gathered from a human donor with non-small cell lung cancer who had a partial response to radiotherapy plus ipilimumab.

This chain joins TRBV30 and TRBJ1-1, with 7 bases lining up with TRBD1. This CDR3 has 12 residues. The germline V gene has CDR1 GTSNPN and CDR2 SVGIG (reference sequence). The V and J ends lost 8 bases and 11 bases, in that order; junction bases with no gene match: 14. In DNA form, the CDR3 reads TGTGCCGGTAACAGGGGACCTCTGTGGGCTTTCTTT. Its protein is CAGNRGPLWAFF. The entire variable domain, with the rest obtained from reference TRBV30 and TRBJ1-1, is as follows: SQTIHQWPATLVQPVGSPLSLECTVEGTSNPNLYWYRQAAGRGLQLLFYSVGIGQISSEVPQNLSASRPQDRQFILSSKKLLLSDSGFYLCAGNRGPLWAFFGQGTRLTVV.

The chain recombines TRBV5-1 with TRBJ2-1; no clear D. From germline, CDR1 is SGHRS and CDR2 YFSETQ. V lost 1 base to trimming and J lost 6 bases, with 11 bases between them. The length of the CDR3 is 14 residues. The CDR3 DNA reads TGCGCCAGCAGCTTGAGTTGGCCAACCAATGAGCAGTTCTTC. It codes for CASSLSWPTNEQFF.

The chain recombines TRBV7-2 with TRBJ1-5; a weak D match, TRBD1 (5 bases). The V end lost 2 bases, the J end lost 10 bases, and 12 bases lay between the germline ends. Germline CDR1 and CDR2: SGHTA and FQGNSA. CDR3 length: 13 residues. The CDR3 is CASSLYGGAPQHF. CDR3 sequence (DNA): TGTGCCAGCAGCTTATACGGCGGGGCCCCCCAGCATTTT.

The genes are TRBV6-1 and TRBJ2-3, with D possibly being TRBD1 (6 bases). The germline gives CDR1 MNHNS, CDR2 SASEGT. CDR3 length: 14 residues. The V and J ends lost 6 bases and 0 bases respectively, with 10 bases between them. The CDR3 region is CASRGARSTDTQYF. DNA of the CDR3: TGTGCCAGCAGGGGGGCCCGTAGCACAGATACGCAGTATTTT.

The J gene is TRBJ2-7, the V gene TRBV28, with D possibly matching TRBD1 (6 bases). Trimming pared 6 bases from V and 2 bases from J, leaving 17 bases between. This CDR3 is 15 amino acids long. Germline CDR1 MDHEN, CDR2 SYDVKM. The CDR3 nucleotides read TGTGCCAGCAGCCAACGACAGGACCCTACCTACGAGCAGTACTTC. It translates to CASSQRQDPTYEQYF.

The J gene is TRBJ2-2, the V gene TRBV28; D not resolved. Germline CDR1 reads MDHEN; CDR2 reads SYDVKM. This CDR3 is built from 12 residues. Trimming stripped 6 bases from V and 6 bases from J, with 8 bases between. CDR3 loop: CASSLFSGELFF. The CDR3 region has the DNA TGTGCCAGCAGCCTGTTTTCCGGGGAGCTGTTTTTT.

This clone was counted only a few times. The V call is TRBV14, the J call TRBJ1-6; 10 bases map to TRBD1. The V and J ends lost 5 bases and 10 bases, in that order; junction bases with no gene match: 5. Germline V CDR1 and CDR2: SGHDN, FVKESK. The CDR3 has 14 amino acids. The CDR3 nucleotides read TGTGCCAGCAGCGTAGGACAGGGGGTGTCACCCCTCCACTTT. Translation: CASSVGQGVSPLHF.

The chain couples TRBV19 to TRBJ2-5, with 7 positions matching TRBD2. The CDR3 contains 14 residues. The germline CDR1 and CDR2 sequences are LNHDA and SQIVND (reference sequence). With V trimmed by 1 base and J by 5 bases, 4 bases remained unmatched. Here the CDR3 DNA reads TGTGCCAGTAGTATAGGACTAGCTAGGGAGACCCAGTACTTC. Translation: CASSIGLARETQYF.

The chain links TRBV5-6 to TRBJ2-7; the D gene is possibly TRBD2 (5 bases). The V and J ends lost 4 bases and 6 bases respectively, with 14 bases between them. CDR3 length equals 13 residues. Germline CDR1 is SGHDT and CDR2 is YYEEEE. The DNA of the CDR3 is TGTGCCAGCAGCGTGTCTAGCTGGGGCGAGCAGTACTTC. As protein: CASSVSSWGEQYF.

The chain links TRBV2 to TRBJ2-1; 7 nucleotides match TRBD2. The CDR3 is made up of 13 amino acids. V lost 8 bases to trimming and J lost 8 bases; unmatched junction nucleotides: 9. Germline V lookup: CDR1 SNHLY, CDR2 FYNNEI. The CDR3 region is CASERTSGYEQFF. For the CDR3, the DNA is TGTGCCAGCGAGAGGACTAGTGGTTATGAGCAGTTCTTC.

The chain joins TRBV5-4 to TRBJ2-3; TRBD1 matches at 7 bases. The V gene's germline CDR1 is SGHNT and CDR2 YYREEE (reference sequence). V lost 2 bases, J lost 3 bases, and 6 bases stayed unmatched. CDR3 size: 15 residues. CDR3 residues: CASSFPTGMTDTQYF. The CDR3 nucleotides read TGTGCCAGCAGCTTCCCGACAGGGATGACAGATACGCAGTATTTT.

The chain links TRBV29-1 to TRBJ2-3; 7 nucleotides line up with TRBD2. The CDR3 has 13 amino acids. J gave up 2 bases and V 8 bases, and 7 bases lay outside the gene matches. CDR1 is SQVTM, CDR2 ANQGSEA, per germline. The CDR3 region has the DNA TGCAGCACTCTAGCGGATTCCACAGATACGCAGTATTTT. It specifies CSTLADSTDTQYF.

CDR3 in DNA: TGTGCCAGCAGTCTGGGACTAGCGGGGCTCACAGATACGCAGTATTTT. This gives the protein CASSLGLAGLTDTQYF. The V call is TRBV27, the J call TRBJ2-3; TRBD2 matches at 13 bases. Trimming took 5 bases from V and 2 from J; bases not matched to a gene: 4. From germline, CDR1 is MNHEY and CDR2 SMNVEV (reference sequence). This CDR3 has 16 residues.

The rearrangement joins TRBV7-8 to TRBJ1-1; 9 bases are shared with TRBD1. Trimming cost V 0 bases and J 1 base; bases outside gene matches: 3. Germline V gene lookup returns CDR1 SGHVS and CDR2 FQNEAQ. The CDR3 extends over 16 amino acids. The CDR3 here is CASSLAMTGGNTEAFF. Here the CDR3 DNA reads TGTGCCAGCAGCTTAGCCATGACAGGGGGGAACACTGAAGCTTTCTTT.

In its sample, this clone was seen a few times. The rearrangement links TRBV5-1 to TRBJ1-4, with a possible D match to TRBD1 (6 bases). CDR3 length: 16 residues. V was cut by 0 bases and J by 8 bases, with 17 bases left in between. Per germline, CDR1 SGHRS and CDR2 YFSETQ. CDR3 DNA: TGCGCCAGCAGCTTGGCCCCGGGACACAGAACAGAAAAACTGTTTTTT. It yields the protein CASSLAPGHRTEKLFF.

The gene calls are TRBV15 and TRBJ2-1; no clear D. Germline V gives CDR1 LNHNV, CDR2 YYDKDF (reference sequence). CDR3 length equals 16 residues. V gave up 0 bases and J gave up 9 bases, with 18 bases separating them. This chain's CDR3 is CATSRDKFDGSGEQFF. The CDR3 DNA is TGTGCCACCAGCAGAGATAAGTTTGACGGGTCGGGTGAGCAGTTCTTC.

Only a few counts were recorded for this clone. The chain joins TRBV12-2 to TRBJ2-7; no DNA check was done on the table's D call, TRBD2. TRBV12-2 is recorded as a pseudogene. The CDR3 covers 16 residues. CDR3: CASRLGRTETLYEQYF. The DNA for the CDR3 is TGTGCAAGTCGCTTAGGGAGGACGGAAACCCTATACGAGCAGTACTTC.

The chain is built from TRBV19 and TRBJ1-1; perhaps TRBD1 as D (5 bases). Germline V lookup: CDR1 LNHDA, CDR2 SQIVND (reference sequence). The V end was cut by 5 bases, the J end by 4 bases, with 11 bases between. The CDR3 runs to 13 residues. The CDR3 loop is CASSRGFVTEAFF. CDR3 DNA: TGTGCCAGTAGTCGGGGGTTTGTCACTGAAGCTTTCTTT. Full variable domain (remainder filled in from reference TRBV19 and TRBJ1-1): DGGITQSPKYLFRKEGQNVTLSCEQNLNHDAMYWYRQDPGQGLRLIYYSQIVNDFQKGDIAEGYSVSREKKESFPLTVTSAQKNPTAFYLCASSRGFVTEAFFGQGTRLTVV.

The chain combines TRBV27 with TRBJ2-1; 7 bases fit TRBD2. The CDR3 sequence is 17 residues long. From germline, CDR1 is MNHEY and CDR2 SMNVEV (reference sequence). V trimming: 6 bases; J trimming: 5 bases; junction bases outside the gene matches: 16. CDR3 residues: CASSPGTITLRDNEQFF. Here the CDR3 DNA reads TGTGCCAGCAGCCCCGGGACTATCACACTCCGAGACAATGAGCAGTTCTTC.

The J gene is TRBJ1-4, the V gene TRBV5-4, with TRBD1 as a possible D gene (6 bases). Germline V gene sequence: CDR1 SGHNT, CDR2 YYREEE (reference sequence). The CDR3 sequence is 14 residues long. V was pared by 6 bases and J by 3 bases, with 12 bases between. CDR3 in amino acids: CASNGGPANEKLFF. The CDR3 DNA reads TGTGCCAGCAACGGGGGGCCGGCTAATGAAAAACTGTTTTTT.

The chain recombines TRBV5-1 with TRBJ1-2; D is uncertain. V dropped 4 bases and J dropped 3 bases, with 7 bases sitting between them. Germline V gene data show CDR1 as SGHRS and CDR2 as YFSETQ. The CDR3 covers 12 residues. CDR3 DNA sequence: TGCGCCAGCAGCAACACCGACTATGGCTACACCTTC. Its protein product is CASSNTDYGYTF.

The V call is TRBV5-4, the J call TRBJ2-5, with 7 bases matching TRBD1. CDR1 is SGHNT, CDR2 YYREEE, per germline (reference sequence). V lost 0 bases and J lost 4; bases outside the gene matches: 6. The CDR3 is made up of 15 amino acids. The CDR3 reads CASSLEGPGGETQYF. CDR3 sequence (DNA): TGTGCCAGCAGCTTGGAGGGGCCAGGGGGAGAGACCCAGTACTTC.

The V call is TRBV6-5, the J call TRBJ1-3; D perhaps matches TRBD1 (5 bases). The CDR3 covers 15 residues. The ends were cut back, 4 bases at V and 0 bases at J, with 10 bases in the middle. Germline V gene data show CDR1 as MNHEY and CDR2 as SVGAGI. The CDR3 DNA reads TGTGCCAGCAGTTGGGGCAGCCACTCTGGAAACACCATATATTTT. This codes for CASSWGSHSGNTIYF.

The rearrangement links TRBV10-3 to TRBJ2-1, with 13 bases fitting TRBD2. J was trimmed by 7 bases and V by 3 bases; bases with no gene match: 6. Looked up from germline, CDR1 is ENHRY and CDR2 is SYGVKD. The CDR3 is made up of 16 amino acids. DNA for the CDR3: TGTGCCATCAGTGACACACTAGCGGGGGGGCTTAATGAGCAGTTCTTC. It encodes CAISDTLAGGLNEQFF.

The count of this clone is one. The chain combines TRBV2 with TRBJ1-1, with 7 bases lining up with TRBD1. The ends lost 9 bases at V and 4 bases at J; junction bases unmatched: 14. The CDR3 length is 15 residues. The germline V gene has CDR1 SNHLY and CDR2 FYNNEI. This CDR3 reads CASRDPGQRTTEAFF. CDR3 DNA sequence: TGTGCCAGTAGAGACCCGGGACAGAGAACCACTGAAGCTTTCTTT.

This clone was picked up a small number of times. The chain is built from TRBV7-8 and TRBJ1-4, with no clear D. CDR3 size: 14 residues. The V and J ends lost 2 bases and 4 bases respectively, with 8 bases between them. Germline lookup yields CDR1 SGHVS and CDR2 FQNEAQ. CDR3 loop: CASSLYGVNEKLFF. In nucleotides, the CDR3 is TGTGCCAGCAGCTTATACGGGGTTAATGAAAAACTGTTTTTT.

J is TRBJ1-1 and V is TRBV6-4; no clear D gene. The CDR3 totals 15 residues. V gave up 0 bases and J gave up 10 bases, with 18 bases separating them. CDR1 MRHNA and CDR2 SNTAGT come from the germline V gene. DNA for the CDR3: TGTGCCAGCAGTGACTCATGGAGGGAGAAGGATGGAGCTTTCTTT. It specifies CASSDSWREKDGAFF.